This is a list of T cell receptor beta chains from one sample in a study of T-cell memory formation after mild COVID-19. TCRdb independently ran MiXCR on the 5' RACE reads; one entry per CDR3 protein. The sample holds roughly 480,000 distinct CDR3 sequences, approximately 25% seen once. The sequencing sample was made of PBMCs or a T cell subset sorted from them (not recorded which). The receptors were gathered from an adult woman who had mild COVID-19 (a few samples of this study predate the infection). Cell type and time point are not known. CDR3s include the opening cysteine and the closing phenylalanine or tryptophan. A D gene is named only where the DNA matches it firmly. The size entry is marked missing in some rows and otherwise reads once, few, many or a size class.

>TRBD2|TRBV27|TRBJ2-1|few
CASSYGTSGVEQFF
TGTGCCAGCAGTTACGGGACTAGCGGGGTTGAGCAGTTCTTC
>.|TRBV11-2|TRBJ2-1|.
CASSLRRSGADEQFF
TGTGCCAGCAGCTTAAGGCGATCGGGGGCCGATGAGCAGTTCTTC
>.|TRBV7-9|TRBJ2-1|many
CASRPTASGNEQFF
TGTGCCAGCAGGCCGACTGCCTCGGGAAATGAGCAGTTCTTC
>TRBD2|TRBV27|TRBJ2-7|.
CASRVTSGGSYEQYF
TGTGCCAGCAGAGTGACTAGCGGGGGCTCCTACGAGCAGTACTTC
>TRBD2|TRBV6-6|TRBJ2-5|.
CASRERGHQETQYF
TGTGCCAGCAGGGAGCGGGGACACCAAGAGACCCAGTACTTC
>.|TRBV7-9|TRBJ1-1|.
CASSSSPGLMNTEAFF
TGTGCCAGCAGCTCGTCGCCGGGACTCATGAACACTGAAGCTTTCTTT
>TRBD1|TRBV28|TRBJ1-1|.
CASNLQGGNTEAFF
TGTGCCAGCAACTTACAGGGGGGAAACACTGAAGCTTTCTTT
>.|TRBV21-1|TRBJ2-2|few
CASSKARKGTDSNTGELFF
TGTGCCAGCAGCAAAGCAAGGAAAGGGACAGACTCGAACACCGGGGAGCTGTTTTTT
>.|TRBV4-1|TRBJ1-2|few
CASSQDRAEGYTF
TGCGCCAGCAGCCAAGATAGGGCAGAAGGCTACACCTTC
>.|TRBV2|TRBJ2-7|few
CASSDQGRYEQYF
TGTGCCAGCAGTGACCAGGGACGCTACGAGCAGTACTTC
>TRBD2|TRBV20-1|TRBJ2-5|few
CSARGEGLQETQYF
TGCAGTGCTAGGGGGGAGGGCTTACAAGAGACCCAGTACTTC
>TRBD2|TRBV20-1|TRBJ2-1|.
CSARGLALDNEQFF
TGCAGTGCCCGGGGACTAGCGTTGGACAATGAGCAGTTCTTC
>.|TRBV27|TRBJ2-1|.
CASSLSGPRNEQFF
TGTGCCAGCAGTTTATCGGGACCGCGGAATGAGCAGTTCTTC
>TRBD1|TRBV29-1|TRBJ2-7|few
CSVSGTGIYEQYF
TGCAGCGTTTCTGGGACAGGGATTTACGAGCAGTACTTC
>.|TRBV10-3|TRBJ2-7|.
CAISESGGSHYEQYF
TGTGCCATCAGTGAGTCTGGGGGGTCACACTACGAGCAGTACTTC
>.|TRBV12-3/TRBV12-4|TRBJ1-2|.
CASTRDLYGYTF
TGTGCCAGCACACGGGACCTCTATGGCTACACCTTC
>TRBD2|TRBV18|TRBJ2-1|few
CASSPVTSDINEQFF
TGTGCCAGCTCACCAGTGACTAGCGATATCAATGAGCAGTTCTTC
>TRBD1|TRBV30|TRBJ2-3|few
CAWTPTGGSTDTQYF
TGTGCCTGGACCCCGACAGGGGGTAGCACAGATACGCAGTATTTT
>.|TRBV5-5|TRBJ2-7|.
CASSYGTNEQYF
TGTGCCAGCAGCTATGGGACCAACGAGCAGTACTTC
>.|TRBV7-9|TRBJ2-6|.
CASSLPRGGANVLTF
TGTGCCAGCAGCTTACCCAGGGGTGGGGCCAACGTCCTGACTTTC
>.|TRBV12-3/TRBV12-4|TRBJ1-1|few
CASSLGARSKAEAFF
TGTGCCAGCAGTTTAGGGGCCAGGTCAAAGGCTGAAGCTTTCTTT
>TRBD1|TRBV20-1|TRBJ2-7|many
CSADRDRAPYEQYF
TGCAGTGCTGACCGGGACAGGGCCCCCTACGAGCAGTACTTC
>.|TRBV9|TRBJ2-5|few
CASSVTGIQETQYF
TGTGCCAGCAGCGTAACAGGTATCCAAGAGACCCAGTACTTC
>TRBD2|TRBV4-2|TRBJ2-7|.
CASSTAGANSYEQYF
TGTGCCAGCAGCACAGCGGGAGCGAACTCCTACGAGCAGTACTTC
>.|TRBV5-1|TRBJ1-1|.
CASSLEVKATEAFF
TGCGCCAGCAGCTTGGAGGTCAAAGCCACTGAAGCTTTCTTT
>TRBD1|TRBV20-1|TRBJ1-2|.
CSGNRGSYGYTF
TGCAGTGGTAACAGGGGCAGCTATGGCTACACCTTC
>TRBD1|TRBV12-3/TRBV12-4|TRBJ1-1|.
CASSVDRGYEAFF
TGTGCCAGCAGCGTTGACAGGGGATATGAAGCTTTCTTT